The 9 T cell receptor beta chains given below trace back to one sample, sequenced in a study of T cells after posttransplantation cyclophosphamide. The repertoire was sequenced with immunoSEQ multiplex PCR; TCRdb's copy has only in-frame clones and lacks some. Recorded here are 20,000 to 30,000 clones, none singletons. The sample consisted of PBMCs. Receptors were obtained from a woman between 50 and 59 years old in good health, CMV-negative, and a related stem cell transplant donor.

This clone was counted at least ten times. The gene calls are TRBV27 and TRBJ2-3; 8 positions agree with TRBD1. Germline V gene data show CDR1 as MNHEY and CDR2 as SMNVEV (reference sequence). The CDR3 runs 19 residues. Unmatched junction bases numbered 16, after V lost 5 bases and J lost 0 bases. The CDR3 loop is CASSLQPGQAEDSTDTQYF. The DNA for the CDR3 is TGTGCCAGCAGTCTCCAACCGGGACAGGCGGAAGATAGCACAGATACGCAGTATTTT.

This clone was recorded many times. The V call is TRBV7-3, the J call TRBJ2-1; 9 nucleotides line up with TRBD2. The ends lost 5 bases at V and 0 bases at J; junction bases unmatched: 5. Germline loops: CDR1 SGHTA, CDR2 FQGTGA. This CDR3 contains 16 residues. The CDR3 DNA follows: TGTGCCAGCAGCCCGAGCGGGGGGTACTCCTACAATGAGCAGTTCTTC. Its translation: CASSPSGGYSYNEQFF.

In its sample, this clone was seen many times. This chain joins TRBV7-2 and TRBJ1-2; D may be TRBD1 (5 bases). There are 15 residues in the CDR3. Germline assignment: CDR1 SGHTA and CDR2 FQGNSA. V gave up 8 bases and J gave up 3 bases, with 19 bases separating them. In nucleotides, the CDR3 is TGTGCCAGCGGCGGGGGGACGCCGGATTACTATGGCTACACCTTC. Amino acid sequence: CASGGGTPDYYGYTF.

This clone was recorded many times. The chain uses TRBV7-9 and TRBJ1-4, with D unclear. Germline V lookup: CDR1 SEHNR, CDR2 FQNEAQ (reference sequence). V lost 5 bases to trimming and J lost 8 bases, with 24 bases between them. This CDR3 comprises 17 residues. The CDR3 sequence is CASSILRTGRLGEKLFF. The CDR3 bases are TGTGCCAGCAGCATATTAAGGACGGGAAGATTGGGGGAAAAACTGTTTTTT.

This clone came up many times. The V gene is TRBV7-3, the J gene TRBJ2-1; D remains unclear. V shed 0 bases and J shed 7 bases, with 7 bases lying between them. CDR3 size: 13 residues. Germline loops: CDR1 SGHTA, CDR2 FQGTGA. CDR3 residues: CASSLTNGNEQFF. CDR3 DNA sequence: TGTGCCAGCAGCTTAACCAACGGGAATGAGCAGTTCTTC.

This clone was picked up many times. The chain joins TRBV7-8 to TRBJ1-1; 8 nucleotides align to TRBD1. The V gene end was trimmed by 3 bases and the J gene end by 3 bases; junction bases not matched to a gene: 3. The CDR3 runs 14 residues. Germline V CDR1 and CDR2: SGHVS, FQNEAQ. CDR3 coding DNA: TGTGCCAGCAGCTTCCCAGGGGGCGACACTGAAGCTTTCTTT. It codes for CASSFPGGDTEAFF.

In this sample, this clone turned up many times. The chain links TRBV15 to TRBJ1-5; D not resolved. The CDR3 is 19 amino acids. Trimming cost V 0 bases and J 1 base, with 19 bases left between them. Germline loops: CDR1 LNHNV, CDR2 YYDKDF (reference sequence). The CDR3 DNA reads as TGTGCCACCAGCAGAGAATCACCGAACCTCTCAGGAAGCAATCAGCCCCAGCATTTT. Protein: CATSRESPNLSGSNQPQHF.

The sample holds many counts of this clone. This chain joins TRBV7-3 and TRBJ2-5; 8 bases fit TRBD2. Germline V gene lookup returns CDR1 SGHTA and CDR2 FQGTGA. This CDR3 spans 14 amino acids. V was clipped by 6 bases and J by 1 base; unmatched bases: 4. The CDR3 bases are TGTGCCAGCAGTCAAAGCGGGGGCCAAGAGACCCAGTACTTC. Translation: CASSQSGGQETQYF.

At least ten counts were recorded for this clone. This chain joins TRBV5-1 and TRBJ2-7; possible D gene TRBD1, 6 bases. Germline loops: CDR1 SGHRS, CDR2 YFSETQ. The CDR3 spans 14 residues. Trimming cost V 2 bases and J 7 bases, with 16 bases left between them. In DNA form, the CDR3 reads TGCGCCAGCAGCTTCCCAGGGGCAATCACGGAGCAGTACTTC. It encodes CASSFPGAITEQYF.